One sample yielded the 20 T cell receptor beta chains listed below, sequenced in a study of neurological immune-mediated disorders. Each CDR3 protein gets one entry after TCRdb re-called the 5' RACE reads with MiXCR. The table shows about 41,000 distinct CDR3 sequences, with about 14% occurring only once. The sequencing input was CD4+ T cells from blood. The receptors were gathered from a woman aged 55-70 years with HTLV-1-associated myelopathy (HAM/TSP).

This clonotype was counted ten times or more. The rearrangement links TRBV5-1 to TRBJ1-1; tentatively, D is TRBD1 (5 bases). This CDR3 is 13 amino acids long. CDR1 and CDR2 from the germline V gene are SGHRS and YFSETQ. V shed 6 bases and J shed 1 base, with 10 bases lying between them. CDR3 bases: TGCGCCAGCAAGGACACGACGAACACTGAAGCTTTCTTT. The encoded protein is CASKDTTNTEAFF.

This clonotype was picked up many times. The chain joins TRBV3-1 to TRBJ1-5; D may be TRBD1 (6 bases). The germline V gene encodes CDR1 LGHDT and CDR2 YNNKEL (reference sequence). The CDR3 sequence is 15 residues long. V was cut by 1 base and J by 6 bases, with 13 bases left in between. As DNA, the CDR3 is TGTGCCAGCAGCCAAGTCGCGGGGGCCGGTCAGCCCCAGCATTTT. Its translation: CASSQVAGAGQPQHF.

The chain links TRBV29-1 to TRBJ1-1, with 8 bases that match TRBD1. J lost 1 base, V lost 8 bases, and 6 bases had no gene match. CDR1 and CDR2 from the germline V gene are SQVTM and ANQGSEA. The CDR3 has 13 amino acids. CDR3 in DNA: TGCAGCTTACAGGGGGGGAAGAACACTGAAGCTTTCTTT. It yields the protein CSLQGGKNTEAFF.

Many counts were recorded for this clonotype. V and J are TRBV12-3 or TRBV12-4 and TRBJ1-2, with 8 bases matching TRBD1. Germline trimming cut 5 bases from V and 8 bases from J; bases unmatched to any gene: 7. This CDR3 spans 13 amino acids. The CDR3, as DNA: TGTGCCAGCAGTAGTGACAGGGGAGACGGCTACACCTTC. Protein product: CASSSDRGDGYTF.

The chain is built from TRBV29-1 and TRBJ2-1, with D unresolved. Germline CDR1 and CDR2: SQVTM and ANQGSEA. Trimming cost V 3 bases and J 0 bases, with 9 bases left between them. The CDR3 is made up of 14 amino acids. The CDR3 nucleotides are TGCAGCGTTGACATGATCCTCTCCTACAATGAGCAGTTCTTC. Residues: CSVDMILSYNEQFF.

The CDR3 reads CSATPGLAATDTQYF. The CDR3, as DNA: TGCAGTGCGACCCCGGGACTAGCGGCCACAGATACGCAGTATTTT. The chain employs TRBV20-1 and TRBJ2-3, with 11 nucleotides matching TRBD2. There are 15 residues in the CDR3. The germline CDR1 and CDR2 sequences are DFQATT and SNEGSKA (reference sequence). Trimming at V came to 6 bases and at J to 2 bases, leaving 7 bases not matched to a gene.

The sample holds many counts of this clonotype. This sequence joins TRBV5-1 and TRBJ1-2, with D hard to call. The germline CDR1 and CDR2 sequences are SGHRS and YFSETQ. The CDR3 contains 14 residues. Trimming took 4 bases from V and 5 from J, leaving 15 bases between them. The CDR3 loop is CASSPGPRAYGYTF. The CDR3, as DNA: TGCGCCAGCAGCCCAGGACCGCGGGCGTATGGCTACACCTTC.

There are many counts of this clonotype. The CDR3 protein is CASSQWARQTNTGELFF. The DNA of the CDR3 is TGTGCCAGCAGCCAATGGGCACGACAAACGAACACCGGGGAGCTGTTTTTT. The chain employs TRBV7-3 and TRBJ2-2; D is undetermined. The V end was cut by 5 bases, the J end by 0 bases, with 16 bases between. The CDR3 totals 17 residues. Germline lookup yields CDR1 SGHTA and CDR2 FQGTGA.

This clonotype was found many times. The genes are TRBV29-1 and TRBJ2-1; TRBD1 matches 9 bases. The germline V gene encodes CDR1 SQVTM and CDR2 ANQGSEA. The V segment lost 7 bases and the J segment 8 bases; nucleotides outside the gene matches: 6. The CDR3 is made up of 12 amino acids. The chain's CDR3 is CSATGGSDEQFF. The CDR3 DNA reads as TGCAGCGCCACAGGGGGCTCGGATGAGCAGTTCTTC.

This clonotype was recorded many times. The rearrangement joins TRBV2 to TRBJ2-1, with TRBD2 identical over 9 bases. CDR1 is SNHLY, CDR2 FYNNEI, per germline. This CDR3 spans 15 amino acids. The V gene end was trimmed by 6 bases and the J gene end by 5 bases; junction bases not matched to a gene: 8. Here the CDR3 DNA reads TGTGCCAGCAGCTCACGGCGGGGGGGTAACAATGAGCAGTTCTTC. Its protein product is CASSSRRGGNNEQFF.

CDR3 sequence reads: CASSLEGNGYTF. CDR3 nucleotide sequence: TGTGCCAGCAGCTTAGAGGGGAATGGCTACACCTTC. This sequence joins TRBV13 and TRBJ1-2, with D tentatively TRBD1 (5 bases). The V gene's germline CDR1 is PRHDT and CDR2 FYEKMQ (reference sequence). Deletions cut 1 base from V and 6 bases from J, with 6 bases between. The CDR3 spans 12 residues.

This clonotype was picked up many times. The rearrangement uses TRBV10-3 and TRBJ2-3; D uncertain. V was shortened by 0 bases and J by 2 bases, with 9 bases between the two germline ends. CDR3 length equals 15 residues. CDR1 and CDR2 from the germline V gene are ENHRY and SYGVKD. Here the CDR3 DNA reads TGTGCCATCAGTGAGTCGGTGGAGTCCACAGATACGCAGTATTTT. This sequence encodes CAISESVESTDTQYF.

For the CDR3, the DNA is TGTGCCAGCAGTCCGACAGGGAGCTCTGGCTACACCTTC. This translates into CASSPTGSSGYTF. The chain joins TRBV12-3 or TRBV12-4 to TRBJ1-2; 7 bases line up with TRBD1. The CDR3 runs to 13 residues. V lost 5 bases to trimming and J lost 7 bases; unmatched junction nucleotides: 7.

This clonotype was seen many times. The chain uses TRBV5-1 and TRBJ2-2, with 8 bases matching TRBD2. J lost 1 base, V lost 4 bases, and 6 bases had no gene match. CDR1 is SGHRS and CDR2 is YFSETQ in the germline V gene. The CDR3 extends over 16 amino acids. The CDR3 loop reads CASSLAGGLNTGELFF. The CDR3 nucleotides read TGCGCCAGCAGCCTCGCGGGGGGCCTGAACACCGGGGAGCTGTTTTTT.

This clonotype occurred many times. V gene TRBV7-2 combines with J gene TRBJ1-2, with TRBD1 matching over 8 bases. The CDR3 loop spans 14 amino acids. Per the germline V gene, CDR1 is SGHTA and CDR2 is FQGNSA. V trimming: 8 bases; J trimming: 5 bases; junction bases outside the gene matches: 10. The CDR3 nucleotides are TGTGCCAGCGGGCGGACAGGGCCGGAATATGGCTACACCTTC. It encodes CASGRTGPEYGYTF. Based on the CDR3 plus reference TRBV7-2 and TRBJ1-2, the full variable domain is GAGVSQSPSNKVTEKGKDVELRCDPISGHTALYWYRQSLGQGLEFLIYFQGNSAPDKSGLPSDRFSAERTGGSVSTLTIQRTQQEDSAVYLCASGRTGPEYGYTFGSGTRLTVV.

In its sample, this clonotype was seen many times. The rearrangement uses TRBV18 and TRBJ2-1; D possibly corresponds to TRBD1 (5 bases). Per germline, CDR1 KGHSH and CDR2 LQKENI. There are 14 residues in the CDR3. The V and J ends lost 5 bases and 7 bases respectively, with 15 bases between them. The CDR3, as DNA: TGTGCCAGCTCAAGGTCAGGGATACAAAATGAGCAGTTCTTC. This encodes CASSRSGIQNEQFF.

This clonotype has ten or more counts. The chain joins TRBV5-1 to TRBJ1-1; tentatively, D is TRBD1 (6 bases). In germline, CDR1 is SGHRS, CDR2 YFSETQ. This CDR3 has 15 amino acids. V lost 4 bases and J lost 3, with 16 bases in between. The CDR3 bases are TGCGCCAGCAGCACCCTATTGCCAGGGGACACTGAAGCTTTCTTT. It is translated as CASSTLLPGDTEAFF. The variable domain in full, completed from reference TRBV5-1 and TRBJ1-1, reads KAGVTQTPRYLIKTRGQQVTLSCSPISGHRSVSWYQQTPGQGLQFLFEYFSETQRNKGNFPGRFSGRQFSNSRSEMNVSTLELGDSALYLCASSTLLPGDTEAFFGQGTRLTVV.

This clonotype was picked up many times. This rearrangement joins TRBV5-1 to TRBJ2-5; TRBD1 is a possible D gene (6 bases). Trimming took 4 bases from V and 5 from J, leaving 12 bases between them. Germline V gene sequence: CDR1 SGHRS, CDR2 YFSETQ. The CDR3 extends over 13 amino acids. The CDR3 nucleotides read TGCGCCAGCAGCCGCGGACAGTTGGAGACCCAGTACTTC. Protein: CASSRGQLETQYF.

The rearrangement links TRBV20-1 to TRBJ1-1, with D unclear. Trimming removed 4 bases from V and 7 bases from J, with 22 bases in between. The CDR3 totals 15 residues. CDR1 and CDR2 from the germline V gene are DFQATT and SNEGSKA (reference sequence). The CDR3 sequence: CSANRNLALGNEAFF. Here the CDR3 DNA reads TGCAGTGCTAACAGAAACCTAGCTTTAGGCAATGAAGCTTTCTTT.

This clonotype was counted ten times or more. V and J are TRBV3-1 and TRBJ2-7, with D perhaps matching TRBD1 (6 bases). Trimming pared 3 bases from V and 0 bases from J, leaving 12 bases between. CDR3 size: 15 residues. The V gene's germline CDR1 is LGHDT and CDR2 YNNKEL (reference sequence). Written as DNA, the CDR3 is TGTGCCAGCAGCCAGGATACAGGGCCCTCCTACGAGCAGTACTTC. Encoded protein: CASSQDTGPSYEQYF.